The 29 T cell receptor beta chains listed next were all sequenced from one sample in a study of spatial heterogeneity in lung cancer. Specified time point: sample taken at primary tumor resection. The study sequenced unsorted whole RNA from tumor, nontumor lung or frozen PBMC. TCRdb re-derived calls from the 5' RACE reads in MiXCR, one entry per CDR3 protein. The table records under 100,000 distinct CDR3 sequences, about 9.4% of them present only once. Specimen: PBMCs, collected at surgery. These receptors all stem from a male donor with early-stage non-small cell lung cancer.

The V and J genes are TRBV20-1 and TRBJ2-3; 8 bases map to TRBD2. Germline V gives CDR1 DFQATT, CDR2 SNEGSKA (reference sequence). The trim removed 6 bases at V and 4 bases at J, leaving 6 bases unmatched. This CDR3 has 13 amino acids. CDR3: CSADGTSADTQYF. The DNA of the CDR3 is TGCAGTGCCGACGGGACTAGTGCAGATACGCAGTATTTT.

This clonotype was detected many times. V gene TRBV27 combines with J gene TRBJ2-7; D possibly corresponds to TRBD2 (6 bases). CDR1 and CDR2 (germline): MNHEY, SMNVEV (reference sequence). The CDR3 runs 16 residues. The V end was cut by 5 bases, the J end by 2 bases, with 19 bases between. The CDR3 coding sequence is TGTGCCAGCAGTCCGCTCCGGGTAGCGGAGACCTACGAGCAGTACTTC. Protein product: CASSPLRVAETYEQYF.

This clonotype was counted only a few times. This CDR3 is CSAAVSTYEQYF. In nucleotides, the CDR3 is TGCAGTGCTGCCGTAAGCACCTACGAGCAGTACTTC. The chain has TRBV20-1 and TRBJ2-7; D is unresolved. V lost 5 bases and J lost 2, with 10 bases in between. This CDR3 comprises 12 residues. Per germline, CDR1 DFQATT and CDR2 SNEGSKA (reference sequence).

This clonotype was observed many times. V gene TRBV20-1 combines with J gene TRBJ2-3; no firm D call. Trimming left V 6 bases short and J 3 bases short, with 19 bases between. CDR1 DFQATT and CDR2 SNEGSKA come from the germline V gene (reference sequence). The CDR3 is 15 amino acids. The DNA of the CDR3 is TGCAGTGCCACGAGCAGCAGGTTATTGACAGATACGCAGTATTTT. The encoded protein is CSATSSRLLTDTQYF.

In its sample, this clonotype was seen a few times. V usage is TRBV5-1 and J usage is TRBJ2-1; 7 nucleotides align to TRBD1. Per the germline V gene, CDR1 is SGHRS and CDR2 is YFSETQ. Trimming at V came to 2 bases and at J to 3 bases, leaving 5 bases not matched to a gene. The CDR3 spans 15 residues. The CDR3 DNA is TGCGCCAGCAGCTTAGAGGGGGCCTTCTACAATGAGCAGTTCTTC. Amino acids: CASSLEGAFYNEQFF.

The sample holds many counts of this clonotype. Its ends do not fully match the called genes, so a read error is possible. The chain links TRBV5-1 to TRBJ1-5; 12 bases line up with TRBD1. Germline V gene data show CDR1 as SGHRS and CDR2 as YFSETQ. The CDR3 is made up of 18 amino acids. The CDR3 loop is CASSLVPSGTGGNQPQHF. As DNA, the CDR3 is TGCGCCAGCAGCTTGGTCCCCTCGGGGACAGGGGGCAACCAGCCCCAGCATTTT. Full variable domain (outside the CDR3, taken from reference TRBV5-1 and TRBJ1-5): KAGVTQTPRYLIKTRGQQVTLSCSPISGHRSVSWYQQTPGQGLQFLFEYFSETQRNKGNFPGRFSGRQFSNSRSEMNVSTLELGDSALYLCASSLVPSGTGGNQPQHFGDGTRLSIL.

The CDR3 is CASSSGQGAKHEQYF. For the CDR3, the DNA is TGTGCCAGCAGCTCTGGACAGGGGGCGAAACACGAGCAGTACTTC. This chain joins TRBV3-1 and TRBJ2-7; 11 bases line up with TRBD1. Germline V gene sequence: CDR1 LGHDT, CDR2 YNNKEL (reference sequence). V shed 5 bases, J shed 5 bases, and the junction held 8 bases outside the gene matches. This CDR3 has 15 residues.

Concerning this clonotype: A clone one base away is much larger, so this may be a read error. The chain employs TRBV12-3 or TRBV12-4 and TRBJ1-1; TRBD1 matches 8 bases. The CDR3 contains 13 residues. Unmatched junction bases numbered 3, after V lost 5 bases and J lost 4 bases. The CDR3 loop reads CASSVTGGTEAFF. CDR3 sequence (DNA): TGTGCCAGCAGTGTTACAGGGGGCACTGAAGCTTTCTTT.

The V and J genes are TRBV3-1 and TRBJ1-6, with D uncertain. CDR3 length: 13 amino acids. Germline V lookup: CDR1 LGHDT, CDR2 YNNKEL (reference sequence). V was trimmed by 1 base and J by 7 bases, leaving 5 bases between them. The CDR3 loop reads CASSQVGNSPLHF. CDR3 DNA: TGTGCCAGCAGCCAAGTAGGAAATTCACCCCTCCACTTT.

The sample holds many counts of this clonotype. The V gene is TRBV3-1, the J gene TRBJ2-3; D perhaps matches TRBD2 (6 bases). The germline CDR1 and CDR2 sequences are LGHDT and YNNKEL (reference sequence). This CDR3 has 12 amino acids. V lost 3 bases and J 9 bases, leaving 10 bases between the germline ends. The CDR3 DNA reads TGTGCCAGCAGCCATAGCGGTCTAACGCAGTATTTT. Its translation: CASSHSGLTQYF.

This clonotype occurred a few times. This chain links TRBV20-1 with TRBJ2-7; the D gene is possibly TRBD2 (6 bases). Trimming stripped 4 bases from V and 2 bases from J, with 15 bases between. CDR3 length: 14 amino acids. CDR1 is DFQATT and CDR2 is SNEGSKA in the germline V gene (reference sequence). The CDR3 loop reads CSATRLVAAYEQYF. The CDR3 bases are TGCAGTGCTACCAGACTAGTGGCGGCCTACGAGCAGTACTTC.

The CDR3, as DNA: TGTGCCAGCAGCCGGACTAGCGGCCTTGACAATGAGCAGTTCTTC. It translates to CASSRTSGLDNEQFF. V and J are TRBV4-2 and TRBJ2-1; TRBD2 aligns across 10 bases. After removal of 4 bases from V and 5 bases from J, the junction contained 5 bases not matched to a gene. The CDR3 runs 15 residues. CDR1 is LGHNA, CDR2 YNFKEQ, per germline.

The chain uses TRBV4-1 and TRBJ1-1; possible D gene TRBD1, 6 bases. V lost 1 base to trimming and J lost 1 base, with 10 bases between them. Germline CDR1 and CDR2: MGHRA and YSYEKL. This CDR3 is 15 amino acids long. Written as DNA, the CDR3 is TGCGCCAGCAGCCAAGTCGCGGGACAGAACACTGAAGCTTTCTTT. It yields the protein CASSQVAGQNTEAFF.

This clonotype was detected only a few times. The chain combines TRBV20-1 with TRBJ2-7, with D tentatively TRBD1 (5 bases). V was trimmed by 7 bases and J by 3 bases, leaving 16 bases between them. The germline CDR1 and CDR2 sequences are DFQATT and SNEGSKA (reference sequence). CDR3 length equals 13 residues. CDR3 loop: CSEGVPPGYEQYF. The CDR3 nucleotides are TGCAGTGAAGGGGTACCCCCTGGCTACGAGCAGTACTTC.

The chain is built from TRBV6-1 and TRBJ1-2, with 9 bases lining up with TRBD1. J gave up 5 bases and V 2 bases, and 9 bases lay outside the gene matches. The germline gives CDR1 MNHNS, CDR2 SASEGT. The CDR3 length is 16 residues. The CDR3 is CASSEFRGQGGYGYTF. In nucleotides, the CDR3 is TGTGCCAGCAGTGAATTCCGGGGACAGGGAGGATATGGCTACACCTTC.

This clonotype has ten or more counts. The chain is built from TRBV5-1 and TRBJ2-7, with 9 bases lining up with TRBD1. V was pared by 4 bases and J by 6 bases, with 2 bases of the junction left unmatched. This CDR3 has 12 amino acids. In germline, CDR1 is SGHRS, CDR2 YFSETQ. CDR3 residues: CASSEDRGEQYF. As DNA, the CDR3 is TGCGCCAGCAGCGAGGACAGGGGCGAGCAGTACTTC.

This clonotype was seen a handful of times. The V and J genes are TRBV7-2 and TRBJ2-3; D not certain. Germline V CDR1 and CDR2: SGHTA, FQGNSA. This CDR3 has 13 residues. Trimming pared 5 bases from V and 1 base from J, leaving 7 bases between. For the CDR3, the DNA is TGTGCCAGCAGCGTATACCGCACAGATACGCAGTATTTT. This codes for CASSVYRTDTQYF.

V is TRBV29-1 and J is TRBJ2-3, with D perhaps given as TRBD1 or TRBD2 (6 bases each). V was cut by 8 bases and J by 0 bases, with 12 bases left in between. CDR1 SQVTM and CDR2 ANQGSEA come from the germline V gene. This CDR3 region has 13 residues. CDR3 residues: CSLTGASTDTQYF. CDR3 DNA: TGCAGCCTCACGGGGGCGAGCACAGATACGCAGTATTTT.

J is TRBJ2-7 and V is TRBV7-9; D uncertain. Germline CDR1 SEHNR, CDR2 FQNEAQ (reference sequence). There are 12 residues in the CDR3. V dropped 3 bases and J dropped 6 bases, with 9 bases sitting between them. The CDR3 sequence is CASSFDITEQYF. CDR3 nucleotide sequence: TGTGCCAGCAGCTTTGACATTACCGAGCAGTACTTC.

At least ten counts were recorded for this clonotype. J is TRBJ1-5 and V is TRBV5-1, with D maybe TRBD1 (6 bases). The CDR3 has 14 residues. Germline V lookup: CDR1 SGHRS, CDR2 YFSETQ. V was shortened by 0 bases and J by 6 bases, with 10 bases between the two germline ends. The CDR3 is CASSLAGEGQPQHF. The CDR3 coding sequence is TGCGCCAGCAGCTTGGCAGGGGAGGGTCAGCCCCAGCATTTT.

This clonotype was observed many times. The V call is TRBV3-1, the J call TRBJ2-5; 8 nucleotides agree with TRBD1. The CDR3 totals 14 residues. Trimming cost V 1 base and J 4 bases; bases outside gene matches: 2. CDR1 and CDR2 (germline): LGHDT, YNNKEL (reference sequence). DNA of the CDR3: TGTGCCAGCAGCCAAGTGCAGGGGGCAGAGACCCAGTACTTC. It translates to CASSQVQGAETQYF.

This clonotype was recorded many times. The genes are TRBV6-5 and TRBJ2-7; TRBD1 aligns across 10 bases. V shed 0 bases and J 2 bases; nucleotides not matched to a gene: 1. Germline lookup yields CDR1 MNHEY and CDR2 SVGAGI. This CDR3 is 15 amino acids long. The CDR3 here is CASSYSGQGTYEQYF. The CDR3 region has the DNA TGTGCCAGCAGTTACTCGGGACAGGGGACCTACGAGCAGTACTTC.

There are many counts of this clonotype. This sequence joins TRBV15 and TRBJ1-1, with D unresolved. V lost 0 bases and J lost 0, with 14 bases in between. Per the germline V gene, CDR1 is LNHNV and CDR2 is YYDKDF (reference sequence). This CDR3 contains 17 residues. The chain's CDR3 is CATSRDEGRRVNTEAFF. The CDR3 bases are TGTGCCACCAGCAGAGATGAAGGCAGGCGGGTGAACACTGAAGCTTTCTTT. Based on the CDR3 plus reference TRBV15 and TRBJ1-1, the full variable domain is DAMVIQNPRYQVTQFGKPVTLSCSQTLNHNVMYWYQQKSSQAPKLLFHYYDKDFNNEADTPDNFQSRRPNTSFCFLDIRSPGLGDTAMYLCATSRDEGRRVNTEAFFGQGTRLTVV.

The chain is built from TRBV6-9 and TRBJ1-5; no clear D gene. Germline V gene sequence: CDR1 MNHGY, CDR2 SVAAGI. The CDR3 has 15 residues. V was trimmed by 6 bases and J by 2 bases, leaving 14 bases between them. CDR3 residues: CASSSMRVRNQPQHF. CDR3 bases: TGTGCCAGCAGCTCTATGAGGGTGCGCAATCAGCCCCAGCATTTT.

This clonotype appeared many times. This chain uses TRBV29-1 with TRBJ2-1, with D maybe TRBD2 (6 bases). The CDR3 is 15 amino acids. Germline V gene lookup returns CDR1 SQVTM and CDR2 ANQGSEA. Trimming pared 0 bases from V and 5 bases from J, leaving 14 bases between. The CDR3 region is CSVEDFRESNNEQFF. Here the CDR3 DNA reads TGCAGCGTTGAAGATTTTCGGGAGTCCAACAATGAGCAGTTCTTC.

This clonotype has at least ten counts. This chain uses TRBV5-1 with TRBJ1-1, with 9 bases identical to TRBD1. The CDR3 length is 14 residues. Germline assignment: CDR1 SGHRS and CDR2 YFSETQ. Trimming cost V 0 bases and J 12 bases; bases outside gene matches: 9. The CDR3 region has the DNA TGCGCCAGCAGCTTGGGCTTGGACAGGGGAATGTCTTTCTTT. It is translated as CASSLGLDRGMSFF.

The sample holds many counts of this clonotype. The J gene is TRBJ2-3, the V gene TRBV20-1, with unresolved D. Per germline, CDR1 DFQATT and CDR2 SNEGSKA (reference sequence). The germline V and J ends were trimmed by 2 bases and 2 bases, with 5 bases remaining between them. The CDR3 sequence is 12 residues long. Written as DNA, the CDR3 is TGCAGTGCTAGACTAGTCACAGATACGCAGTATTTT. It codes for CSARLVTDTQYF.

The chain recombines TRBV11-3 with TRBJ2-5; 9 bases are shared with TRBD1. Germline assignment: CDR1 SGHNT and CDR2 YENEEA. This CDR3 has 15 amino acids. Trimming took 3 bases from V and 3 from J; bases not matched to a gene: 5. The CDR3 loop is CASSLSGDREETQYF. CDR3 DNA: TGTGCCAGCAGCTTGAGCGGGGACAGGGAAGAGACCCAGTACTTC.

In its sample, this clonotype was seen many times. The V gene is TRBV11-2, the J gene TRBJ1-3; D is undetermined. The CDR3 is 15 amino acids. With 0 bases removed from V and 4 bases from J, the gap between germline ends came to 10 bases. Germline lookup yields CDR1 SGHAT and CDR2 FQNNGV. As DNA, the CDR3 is TGTGCCAGCAGCTTAGACCGGGTTCCCGGAAACACCATATATTTT. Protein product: CASSLDRVPGNTIYF.